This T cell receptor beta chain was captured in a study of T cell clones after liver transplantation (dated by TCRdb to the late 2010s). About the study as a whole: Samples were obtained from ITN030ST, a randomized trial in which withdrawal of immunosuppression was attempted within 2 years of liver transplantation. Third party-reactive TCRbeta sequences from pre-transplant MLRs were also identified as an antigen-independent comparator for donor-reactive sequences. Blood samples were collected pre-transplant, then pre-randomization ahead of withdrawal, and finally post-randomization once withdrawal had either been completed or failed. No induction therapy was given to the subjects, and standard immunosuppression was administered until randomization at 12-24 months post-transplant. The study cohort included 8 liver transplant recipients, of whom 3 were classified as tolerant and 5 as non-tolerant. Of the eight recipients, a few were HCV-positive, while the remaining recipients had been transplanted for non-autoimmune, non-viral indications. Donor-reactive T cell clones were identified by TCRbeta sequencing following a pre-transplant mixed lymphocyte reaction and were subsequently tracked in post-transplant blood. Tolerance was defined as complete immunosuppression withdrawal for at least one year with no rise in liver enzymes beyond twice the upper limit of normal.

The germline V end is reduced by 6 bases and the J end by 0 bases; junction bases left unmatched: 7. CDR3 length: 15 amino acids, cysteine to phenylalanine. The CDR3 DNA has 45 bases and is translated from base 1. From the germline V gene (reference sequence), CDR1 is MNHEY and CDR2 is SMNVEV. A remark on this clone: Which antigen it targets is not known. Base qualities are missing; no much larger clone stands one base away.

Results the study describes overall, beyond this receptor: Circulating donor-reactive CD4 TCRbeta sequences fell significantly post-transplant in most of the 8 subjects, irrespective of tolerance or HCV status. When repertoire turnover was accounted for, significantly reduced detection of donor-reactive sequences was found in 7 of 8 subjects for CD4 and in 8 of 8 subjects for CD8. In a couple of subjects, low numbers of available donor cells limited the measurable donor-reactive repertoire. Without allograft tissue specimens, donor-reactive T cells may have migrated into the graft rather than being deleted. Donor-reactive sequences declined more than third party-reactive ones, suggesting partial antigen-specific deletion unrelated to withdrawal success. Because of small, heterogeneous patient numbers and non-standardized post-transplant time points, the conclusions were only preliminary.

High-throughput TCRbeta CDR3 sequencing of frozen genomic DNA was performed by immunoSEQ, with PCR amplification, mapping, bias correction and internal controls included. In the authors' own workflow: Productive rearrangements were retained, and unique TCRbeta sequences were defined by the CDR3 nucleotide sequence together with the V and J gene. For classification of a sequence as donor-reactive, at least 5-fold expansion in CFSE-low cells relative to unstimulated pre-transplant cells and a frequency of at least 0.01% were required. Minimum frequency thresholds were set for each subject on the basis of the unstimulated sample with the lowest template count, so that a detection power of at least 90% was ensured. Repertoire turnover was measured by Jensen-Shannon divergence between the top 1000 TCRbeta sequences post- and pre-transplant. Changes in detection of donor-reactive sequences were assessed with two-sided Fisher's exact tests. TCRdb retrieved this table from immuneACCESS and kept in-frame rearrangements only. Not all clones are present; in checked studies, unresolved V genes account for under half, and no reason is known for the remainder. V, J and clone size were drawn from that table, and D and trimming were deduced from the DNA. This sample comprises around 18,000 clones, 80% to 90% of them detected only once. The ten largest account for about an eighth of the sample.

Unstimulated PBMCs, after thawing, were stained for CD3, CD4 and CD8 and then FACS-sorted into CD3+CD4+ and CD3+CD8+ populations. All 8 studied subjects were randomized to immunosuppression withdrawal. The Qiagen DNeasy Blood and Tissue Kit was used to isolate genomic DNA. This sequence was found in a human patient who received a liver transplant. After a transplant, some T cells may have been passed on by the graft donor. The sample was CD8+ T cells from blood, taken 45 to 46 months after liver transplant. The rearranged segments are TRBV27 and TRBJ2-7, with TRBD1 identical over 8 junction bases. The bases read TGTGCCAGCAGCAAGGACAGGGACCACTCCTACGAGCAGTACTTC. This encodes CASSKDRDHSYEQYF.